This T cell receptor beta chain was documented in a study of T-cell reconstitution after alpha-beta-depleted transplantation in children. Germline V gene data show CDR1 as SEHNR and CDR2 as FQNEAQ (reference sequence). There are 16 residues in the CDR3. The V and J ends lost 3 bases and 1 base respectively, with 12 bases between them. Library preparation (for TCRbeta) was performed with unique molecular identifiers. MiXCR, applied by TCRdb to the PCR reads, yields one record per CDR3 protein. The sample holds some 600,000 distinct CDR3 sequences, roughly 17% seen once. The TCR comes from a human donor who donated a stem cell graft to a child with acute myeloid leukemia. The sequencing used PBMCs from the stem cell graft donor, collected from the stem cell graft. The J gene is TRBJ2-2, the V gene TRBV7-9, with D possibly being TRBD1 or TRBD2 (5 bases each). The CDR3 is CASSLRRDQNTGELFF. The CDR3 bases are TGTGCCAGCAGCTTGCGCCGGGACCAGAACACCGGGGAGCTGTTTTTT. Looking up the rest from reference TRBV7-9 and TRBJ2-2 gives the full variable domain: DTGVSQNPRHKITKRGQNVTFRCDPISEHNRLYWYRQTLGQGPEFLTYFQNEAQLEKSRLLSDRFSAERPKGSFSTLEIQRTEQGDSAMYLCASSLRRDQNTGELFFGEGSRLTVL.